This TCR beta chain was profiled in a study of blood T cell repertoires in COVID-19. Overall study: Samples representing acute and convalescent COVID-19 were sourced from the United States, Italy and Spain. T cells, B-cell-depleted T cells, or PBMCs supplied cDNA or gDNA.

Trimming removed 3 bases from V and 5 bases from J; junction bases left unmatched: 9. This CDR3 comprises 16 residues. Germline V gives CDR1 KGHDR, CDR2 SFDVKD. Authors' analysis steps: Reference gene primer amplification gave nucleated cell count estimates. This table comes from immunoSEQ multiplex PCR, and its TCRdb copy is limited to in-frame clones, with some not included. V, J and clone size are taken as reported in that table, and D and trimming were inferred from the DNA itself. This repertoire shows 110,000 or so clones, under 80% found once; its top ten account for 2% to 3%. The sequenced material came from peripheral blood. The receptor was derived from a man aged 50 to 59 with acute or convalescent COVID-19. The chain employs TRBV24-1 and TRBJ2-5; 9 bases are a match to TRBD2. The CDR3 sequence is CATSDPTLAGQETQYF. The CDR3 coding sequence is TGTGCCACCAGTGATCCAACCCTAGCGGGACAGGAGACCCAGTACTTC.